This T cell receptor beta chain is drawn from a study of cytomegalovirus exposure and HLA in healthy donors (dated by TCRdb to about 2017). Background on the whole study: A later analysis indicated that the 120 validation repertoires were generated on the platform also employed for the approximately 690 repertoires of the first cohort. The study aimed to test whether signatures of past pathogen exposure could be identified by cataloging public T cell receptors. To predict cytomegalovirus infection status, the study combined high-throughput TCR immunosequencing, statistical association of individual TCRs with disease status, and machine learning. Besides the first cohort of hundreds of subjects, a separate validation cohort made up of roughly 130 different subjects was used. Overall results and qualifications from the work: A total of fewer than 200 TCR beta chains were listed by the study as associated with cytomegalovirus. Three of the identified cytomegalovirus-associated TCR beta chains were confirmed in vitro to be specific for cytomegalovirus antigens. A later analysis found that TCRs clustered in the first cohort also tended to co-occur in the 120 validation repertoires, with 94% of cluster scores above 0. Across donors, most TCR sequences were observed very rarely, whereas some public TCRs were present in many individuals. A later analysis had no HLA typing for the validation cohort, so co-occurrence there was scored across all 110 or so repertoires. The classifier was reported to diagnose cytomegalovirus status with high specificity and sensitivity in both the original cohort and the validation cohort. The authors suggested that the approach could potentially be extended to other disease states and immunological phenotypes.

To note about this clone: What antigen it recognizes has not been identified. Base qualities are missing; no much larger clone stands one base away.

Donors formed part of the validation cohort, which comprised about 130 subjects and was distinct from the first cohort of several hundred subjects. The library was prepared using the immunoSEQ multiplex PCR assay. In the original analysis: A statistical classification framework was built for diagnosing cytomegalovirus status from the catalog of TCR beta chain sequences. TCRdb took over this immuneACCESS table, retaining in-frame rearrangements with V and J assigned. Such tables are incomplete; in checked studies, under half of the missing clones stem from an unresolved V gene, and the remainder is unexplained. From that table come the V and J calls and clone size; the DNA was used to work out D and trimming. The sample table contains approximately 190,000 clones; only one count was recorded for approximately 84% of them. Under 7.5% of the sample belongs to the ten largest clones. CDR1 SGDLS and CDR2 YYNGEE were looked up in the germline V gene. The CDR3 sequence holds 15 residues, the cysteine and phenylalanine included. The retained sequence is limited to the CDR3, 45 bases, with the frame set at the first base. V loses 4 bases, J loses 3 bases, and the germline ends lie 14 bases apart.

Material: PBMCs. This TCR was recovered from a man younger than 30 in good health and CMV-seropositive. This sequence uses TRBV9 and TRBJ2-1; a weak D assignment points to TRBD2 (6 bases agree). The CDR3 sequence is CASSPRGSGYNEQFF. The nucleotide sequence reads TGTGCCAGCAGCCCCCGTGGTAGCGGCTACAATGAGCAGTTCTTC.